The table lists the clone carrying this T cell receptor beta chain with a count of one. Antigen unknown. Researchers ran the PCR with 60 Vbeta and 13 Jbeta primers. Repertoires were generated with immunoSEQ multiplex PCR, while TCRdb's copy carries only in-frame clones and drops some. The sample includes around 300,000 clones, almost 85% of them seen just once. The CDR3 contains 14 residues. Trimming removed 3 bases from V and 2 bases from J; junction bases left unmatched: 5. Germline assignment: CDR1 SGHRS and CDR2 YFSETQ. This sample is drawn from a study of cytomegalovirus exposure and HLA in healthy donors. General observations from the study: As a later analysis showed, a missense DCLRE1C variant was linked to trimming of TCR beta V- and J-genes. The Asian-associated ancestry cluster reportedly had fewer N-insertions than the approximately 610-donor mean in a later analysis.

Material for sequencing was PBMCs. This TCR was sampled from a woman aged 40 to 50 in good health and CMV-seropositive. The chain recombines TRBV5-1 with TRBJ2-7; 7 bases agree with TRBD2. The CDR3: CASSYLAAAYEQYF. CDR3 bases: TGCGCCAGCAGCTATCTAGCGGCGGCCTACGAGCAGTACTTC.